This TCR beta chain was recovered during a study of control samples from healthy donors and cancer patients. Germline assignment: CDR1 SGHNT and CDR2 YYREEE (reference sequence). V lost 3 bases, J lost 8 bases, and 7 bases stayed unmatched. The CDR3 spans 14 residues. TCRdb's copy holds only in-frame clones and misses some; the assay was immunoSEQ multiplex PCR. Of 390,000 or so clones listed, 80% to 95% are singletons. Only one count was recorded for this clone. Sample: PBMCs. The chain combines TRBV5-4 with TRBJ1-4; 7 positions match TRBD1. This clonotype was sampled from a man aged 35 to 55 with head and neck cancer. The CDR3 sequence: CASSSAGTDEKLFF. DNA of the CDR3: TGTGCCAGCAGCTCAGCCGGGACAGACGAAAAACTGTTTTTT.